This TCR beta chain was retrieved from a study of T cells expressing NK-cell markers. Study details: From sorted CD3+CD56+NKG2C+, CD3+CD56+NKG2C- and CD3+CD56-NKG2C+ T cells came the TCR beta repertoires. General study results and limits: Dominant NKG2C+ clonotypes accounted for about 1.0-8% of CD8+ T cells in about six donors. Whether expanded NKG2C+ T cell clones were HCMV-specific remained unclear.

Making the TCR beta cDNA relied on 5'RACE template switching with UMIs. Following a re-call of the 5' RACE reads, TCRdb has one entry per CDR3 protein and lacks DNA. The sample has some 110,000 distinct CDR3 sequences; the top ten hold around a sixth. Concerning this clonotype: Its target is unknown.

The CDR3 runs 15 residues. The germline V gene has CDR1 DFQATT and CDR2 SNEGSKA (reference sequence). Sample: blood T cells: a sorted CD56 or NKG2C T cell subset, CD4+ or CD8+ T cells, or bulk PBMC T cells (not recorded which). V usage is TRBV20-1 and J usage is TRBJ2-1; without DNA, the TCRdb call of TRBD1 cannot be checked. This receptor was obtained from a woman aged 18 to 75 in good health. The CDR3 region is CSARGTQGAFGEQFF.